This TCR beta chain was observed in a study of CD8 T cells in ankylosing spondylitis. General study points: Fewer than ten highly homologous variants made up a TCR beta motif that seemed to typify ankylosing spondylitis blood. Certain motif variants had earlier appeared in reactive arthritis synovial fluid and blood. Clones linked to disease were reported to show significant enrichment in matched ankylosing spondylitis synovial fluid.

Quantitative molecular-barcoded 5'-RACE generated the TCR beta libraries. TCRdb re-derived calls from the 5' RACE reads in MiXCR, one entry per CDR3 protein. Of hundreds of thousands of distinct CDR3 sequences in the sample, 12% are singletons; the top ten hold 0.51%. Germline V gives CDR1 KGHSH, CDR2 LQKENI. V was shortened by 4 bases and J by 0 bases, with 13 bases between the two germline ends. The CDR3 spans 15 residues. There are a few counts of this clonotype. The antigen remains undetermined. The TCR comes from a male donor with ankylosing spondylitis. The chain employs TRBV18 and TRBJ2-7, with D uncertain. The sample comprised blood, either unsorted or a sorted T cell fraction (not recorded which). The CDR3 loop is CASSLGPSFSYEQYF. The CDR3 nucleotides read TGTGCCAGCTCACTGGGCCCTTCCTTCTCCTACGAGCAGTACTTC.